This entry is about one TCR beta chain. It has no known antigen specificity. A read error is the likely source, as a far larger clone sits one nucleotide away. Every donor in the study was a healthy Caucasian. Three pairs of female monozygotic twins, all aged roughly 18 to 30 years, made up the twin cohort. The RNA used for TCR libraries was isolated from peripheral blood mononuclear cells. The library was made by 5' RACE. Sequencing used an Illumina HiSeq 2000. Template switching added a universal primer binding site, and the final cDNA carried a unique molecular identifier that allowed TCR cDNA molecules to be counted accurately. First-strand cDNA for TCR alpha and beta chains was synthesized from specific primers in the conserved constant-segment region. Each cDNA library was double barcoded, with a SMART-Mk sample barcode plus Illumina barcodes, to control for contamination. Two successive PCR steps introduced TruSeq adapter sequences along with Illumina sample barcodes. The TCR alpha and beta cDNA libraries were sequenced on the Illumina HiSeq platform using custom primers. Per the authors' processing: MiGEC was used to process raw reads and extract unique molecular identifiers, and MiXCR was used to find CDR3 positions. For each individual, recombination models were inferred using an EM algorithm with the repgenHMM and IGoR tools. The analysis of shared clonotypes was done with the tcR package in R, with sharing normalized by the product of cloneset sizes. To study raw recombination free of thymic and clonal selection effects, out-of-frame nonproductive sequences were analyzed. TCRdb itself trimmed the public reads at Q25 with fastp, ran MiXCR and retained productive beta chains. CDR3 protein duplicates are merged, each entry listing the most common genes and DNA. The V and J calls and clone size come from TCRdb's table, not from the authors' own analysis. The sample has roughly 630,000 distinct CDR3 sequences on record, roughly 6.6% of them singletons. Jointly, the top ten make up roughly 1.5% of the sample.

The data are from a study of identical twins (dated by TCRdb to 2016 to 2017). Turning to the overall study: To test whether fetal clonotypes persist, this study deep-sequenced TCR alpha and beta repertoires from monozygotic twins, from unrelated adults of various ages, and from cord blood. Replicate twin experiments were performed at different times using different library preparation protocols to rule out contamination. The paper's findings and limits, for the study overall: Abundant cord blood beta clonotypes had fewer insertions, young adult naive repertoires showed a similar but weaker trend, and memory repertoires showed no such trend. Because the same donors could not be followed over many years, the conclusions depended on cross-sectional statistical analysis. Compared with coincidental sharing between unrelated individuals, out-of-frame TCR alpha sequences shared between twins had an excess of sequences with low generation probability. Excess twin sharing in beta out-of-frame sequences was weaker because fewer shared sequences lowered the signal-to-noise ratio. In monozygotic twins, out-of-frame TCR alpha sharing was systematically underestimated by recombination models, although the models agreed with sharing between unrelated individuals. Invariant T cells such as MAIT and iNKT could partly confound zero-insertion analyses, though diverse VJ usage argued against this for most clonotypes.

These sequences were also reported in another study, on yellow fever vaccine responses in identical twins. That second report states: According to the authors, the vaccine-induced T cell response in identical twins seemed to be partly convergent and partly specific to each individual. The study precisely tracked vaccine-responding T cell clones in identical twins.

This TCR was sampled from a woman between 18 and 30 years old in good health. The source material was PBMCs.

Here the CDR3 is given as CASSLANSGELFF. The nucleotide sequence is given as TGTGCCAGCAGTTTAGCGAACTCCGGGGAGCTGTTTTTT. The V and J segments used are TRBV12-3 or TRBV12-4 and TRBJ2-2; the D gene cannot be resolved reliably. The CDR3 sequence holds 13 residues, the cysteine and phenylalanine included. CDR3 DNA is the only sequence kept; it has 39 bases, read in frame from the first base.